The clone carrying this T cell receptor (beta chain) was seen only a few times. This record comes from a study of Graves' ophthalmopathy and Graves' hyperthyroidism. The CDR3 consists of 16 residues. Germline assignment: CDR1 SGHRS and CDR2 YFSETQ. With V trimmed by 0 bases and J by 3 bases, 6 bases remained unmatched. The authors amplified TCR beta CDR3 regions, and they did so from RNA transcripts for repertoire sequencing. RT-PCR was first run with HTBI primers, then multiplex PCR in a second round. TCRdb fed the multiplex PCR reads into MiXCR, producing one record per CDR3 protein. Of about 480,000 distinct CDR3 sequences listed, about 15% were seen once; the top ten hold 8% to 10%.

The chain uses TRBV5-1 and TRBJ2-7; TRBD2 matches 10 bases. The sample consisted of blood. The source is a young woman with Graves' ophthalmopathy. CDR3 amino acids: CASSLARTSGNYEQYF. CDR3 sequence (DNA): TGCGCCAGCAGCTTGGCCAGGACTAGCGGAAACTACGAGCAGTACTTC.